A single sample gave rise to the 14 T cell receptor beta chains below, sequenced in a study of vaccination and CD4 T cells after COVID-19. These receptors are not linked to any known antigen. This sample's treatment: approximately nine-day PBMC culture with coronavirus spike peptide pools or control peptides (ViraFEST assay). Sequencing of the DNA from cultured CD4+ T cells was carried out with the Oncomine TCR Beta short-read assay. TCRdb re-derived calls from the PCR reads in MiXCR, one entry per CDR3 protein. The data show about 6,400 distinct CDR3 sequences, with around 79% seen just once and approximately 18% held by the top ten. The material sequenced was CD4+ T cells from blood, cultured in vitro. Receptors originate from a human donor who had recovered from COVID-19.

The chain has TRBV20-1 and TRBJ1-2, with D possibly matching TRBD1 (5 bases). CDR1 and CDR2 from the germline V gene are DFQATT and SNEGSKA (reference sequence). The CDR3 is 14 residues long. V was trimmed by 6 bases and J by 7 bases, leaving 21 bases between them. The CDR3 nucleotides are TGCAGTGCCACCCGGCTACAGGTCCATGGTGGCTACACCTTC. It codes for CSATRLQVHGGYTF.

CDR3 bases: TGTGCCAGCAGAGGACTAGCGATAACCTACGAGCAGTACTTC. Its translation is CASRGLAITYEQYF. This sequence joins TRBV6-1 and TRBJ2-7, with 9 bases aligning to TRBD2. The germline gives CDR1 MNHNS, CDR2 SASEGT. This CDR3 has 14 amino acids. After removal of 6 bases from V and 2 bases from J, the junction contained 5 bases not matched to a gene.

This clonotype has just a few counts. The chain uses TRBV6-5 and TRBJ1-5; 9 bases map to TRBD1. Trimming took 4 bases from V and 2 from J; bases not matched to a gene: 3. The CDR3 contains 15 residues. Germline CDR1 reads MNHEY; CDR2 reads SVGAGI. CDR3 sequence (DNA): TGTGCCAGCAGTTTTCGGACAGGGGGCAATCAGCCCCAGCATTTT. It is translated as CASSFRTGGNQPQHF.

V and J are TRBV2 and TRBJ2-5; TRBD1 matches 9 bases. Germline CDR1 SNHLY, CDR2 FYNNEI. The CDR3 contains 14 residues. Trimming took 8 bases from V and 4 from J; bases not matched to a gene: 8. The CDR3, as DNA: TGTGCCAGCCTTCTGGACAGGGGACGAGAGACCCAGTACTTC. This codes for CASLLDRGRETQYF.

The chain employs TRBV20-1 and TRBJ1-4; D might be TRBD1 (5 bases). Trimming removed 5 bases at V and 8 bases at J, with 21 bases between. Germline V gives CDR1 DFQATT, CDR2 SNEGSKA (reference sequence). CDR3 length: 15 amino acids. The CDR3 reads CSAPLIAGLGEKLFF. CDR3 coding DNA: TGCAGTGCTCCACTAATAGCAGGGCTGGGGGAAAAACTGTTTTTT.

V is TRBV21-1 and J is TRBJ1-2; the table's D gene call, TRBD1, was not cross checked with the DNA. TRBV21-1 is a pseudogene segment. CDR3 length: 16 residues. CDR3 bases: TGTGCCAGCACTTCCCGACAGGGGGTGACTAACTATGGCTACACCTTC. It translates to CASTSRQGVTNYGYTF.

The rearrangement links TRBV20-1 to TRBJ1-2, with TRBD1 matching over 7 bases. Trimming at V came to 4 bases and at J to 1 base, leaving 6 bases not matched to a gene. The CDR3 loop spans 14 amino acids. Germline V lookup: CDR1 DFQATT, CDR2 SNEGSKA (reference sequence). DNA of the CDR3: TGCAGTGCTAAAGGGACAGATATTAACTATGGCTACACCTTC. It specifies CSAKGTDINYGYTF.

This clonotype was found once. For the CDR3, the DNA is TGTGCCAGTAGCTGGGACAGGGTGGGAGAGACCCAGTACTTC. This encodes CASSWDRVGETQYF. The V and J genes are TRBV19 and TRBJ2-5; 9 nucleotides align to TRBD1. Germline CDR1 and CDR2: LNHDA and SQIVND (reference sequence). Losses at the gene ends were 6 bases for V and 4 bases for J; bases not matched to a gene: 6. The CDR3 is 14 amino acids.

The chain is built from TRBV20-1 and TRBJ1-5; tentatively, D is TRBD1 (6 bases). The CDR3 length is 15 residues. Germline assignment: CDR1 DFQATT and CDR2 SNEGSKA (reference sequence). The V end was cut by 5 bases, the J end by 0 bases, with 14 bases between. CDR3 nucleotides: TGCAGTGCTGGGGGGGGCGCTTATAGCAATCAGCCCCAGCATTTT. Translation: CSAGGGAYSNQPQHF.

This chain uses TRBV19 with TRBJ1-2; a possible D gene is TRBD1 (6 bases). Looked up from germline, CDR1 is LNHDA and CDR2 is SQIVND (reference sequence). V was pared by 6 bases and J by 7 bases, with 24 bases between. This CDR3 contains 16 residues. The CDR3 protein is CASSSSSTGFGGGYTF. For the CDR3, the DNA is TGTGCCAGTAGCTCCTCCTCGACAGGCTTTGGAGGTGGCTACACCTTC.

V and J are TRBV2 and TRBJ2-7; 13 positions match TRBD2. Germline values: CDR1 SNHLY, CDR2 FYNNEI. This CDR3 is 16 amino acids long. V was pared by 10 bases and J by 3 bases, with 12 bases of the junction left unmatched. CDR3 DNA sequence: TGTGCCACCAAACATCCGGGACTAGCGGGGAGCTACGAGCAGTACTTC. As protein: CATKHPGLAGSYEQYF.

This rearrangement joins TRBV6-1 to TRBJ2-7; D is perhaps TRBD1 (5 bases). TRBJ2-5 explains the end of the DNA better; the J call may be wrong. The CDR3 length is 15 residues. Germline lookup yields CDR1 MNHNS and CDR2 SASEGT. The CDR3 sequence: CASSPLTAGKETQYF. As DNA, the CDR3 is TGTGCCAGCAGCCCCCTGACGGCAGGGAAGGAGACCCAGTACTTC.

This clonotype was seen only once. The chain combines TRBV7-2 with TRBJ2-4; D assignment may be TRBD1 or TRBD2 (5 bases each). The germline V gene has CDR1 SGHTA and CDR2 FQGNSA. V was trimmed by 5 bases and J by 10 bases, leaving 12 bases between them. CDR3 length: 12 amino acids. CDR3 protein: CASSTEGWIQYF. The DNA for the CDR3 is TGTGCCAGCAGCACAGAGGGGTGGATTCAGTACTTC. Full variable domain (rest looked up from reference TRBV7-2 and TRBJ2-4): GAGVSQSPSNKVTEKGKDVELRCDPISGHTALYWYRQSLGQGLEFLIYFQGNSAPDKSGLPSDRFSAERTGGSVSTLTIQRTQQEDSAVYLCASSTEGWIQYFGAGTRLSVL.

The genes are TRBV10-3 and TRBJ1-2; TRBD1 matches 7 bases. With 7 bases clipped from V and 5 bases from J, the junction kept 4 bases outside the gene matches. The CDR3 is 12 amino acids. Germline CDR1 and CDR2: ENHRY and SYGVKD. The CDR3 bases are TGTGCCATCAAAGGACAGGAGTATGGCTACACCTTC. Amino acids: CAIKGQEYGYTF.